These T cell receptor beta chains were read from a single sample in a study of memory CD4+ T cells and cytomegalovirus serostatus. Data came from immunoSEQ multiplex PCR; TCRdb stores just in-frame clones and leaves some out. The table records tens of thousands of clones, 77% of them present only once. Sequencing input: memory CD4+ T cells from blood. These receptors came from an adult in good health and CMV-seronegative. The CDR3 runs from the conserved cysteine through the conserved F or W. The order of the fields is clone size, J gene, V gene, D gene, CDR3 DNA, CDR3 protein. A D gene is named only where the DNA matches it firmly. Not every row has a clone size; where given, it reads once, few, many or a size class.

clone_size: .
j_call: TRBJ1-5
v_call: TRBV19
d_call: .
cdr3_nt: TGTGCCACGCTACAGGGTCCGCGATATAGCAATCAGCCCCAGCATTTT
cdr3_aa: CATLQGPRYSNQPQHF

clone_size: .
j_call: TRBJ2-5
v_call: TRBV2
d_call: TRBD1
cdr3_nt: TGTGCCAGCAGGCAGGGGGCCCAAGAGACCCAGTACTTC
cdr3_aa: CASRQGAQETQYF

clone_size: .
j_call: TRBJ2-7
v_call: TRBV5-6
d_call: TRBD2
cdr3_nt: TGTGCCAGCAGCTTGGGACCCGGACTAGCGGGGAGCTCCTACGAGCAGTACTTC
cdr3_aa: CASSLGPGLAGSSYEQYF

clone_size: .
j_call: TRBJ2-5
v_call: TRBV9
d_call: TRBD1
cdr3_nt: TGTGCCAGCAGCGCCGGGACAGCGGCCGTCGAGACCCAGTACTTC
cdr3_aa: CASSAGTAAVETQYF

clone_size: .
j_call: TRBJ2-2
v_call: TRBV12-5
d_call: .
cdr3_nt: TGTGCTAGTGGTTCCATAGGGTCGAGCACCGGGGAGCTGTTTTTT
cdr3_aa: CASGSIGSSTGELFF

clone_size: .
j_call: TRBJ2-1
v_call: TRBV30
d_call: TRBD2
cdr3_nt: TGTGCCTGGAGTACGGGGGGGCCCCGCAATGAGCAGTTCTTC
cdr3_aa: CAWSTGGPRNEQFF

clone_size: .
j_call: TRBJ1-2
v_call: TRBV18
d_call: TRBD1
cdr3_nt: TGTGCCAGCTCACCTCCAGGGGTCAGACAGGGGCGAATCTATGGCTACACCTTC
cdr3_aa: CASSPPGVRQGRIYGYTF

clone_size: .
j_call: TRBJ2-2
v_call: TRBV5-4
d_call: .
cdr3_nt: TGTGCCAGCAGCAACGCACAGGGTCGTACCGGGGAGCTGTTTTTT
cdr3_aa: CASSNAQGRTGELFF

clone_size: .
j_call: TRBJ2-2
v_call: TRBV19
d_call: .
cdr3_nt: TGTGCCAGTAGTATAGAAATACCTACAGGGTTAAGTACCGGGGAGCTGTTTTTT
cdr3_aa: CASSIEIPTGLSTGELFF

clone_size: .
j_call: TRBJ1-2
v_call: TRBV7-2
d_call: .
cdr3_nt: TGTGCCAGCAGCCCCCGGACAGCGAACTATGGCTACACCTTC
cdr3_aa: CASSPRTANYGYTF

clone_size: .
j_call: TRBJ1-1
v_call: TRBV19
d_call: TRBD1
cdr3_nt: TGTGCCAGTAGTGTGGGACAGGAGCACACTGAAGCTTTCTTT
cdr3_aa: CASSVGQEHTEAFF

clone_size: few
j_call: TRBJ2-3
v_call: TRBV27
d_call: .
cdr3_nt: TGTGCCAGCAGTTTCTTTGGGGGCAAGGACACAGATACGCAGTATTTT
cdr3_aa: CASSFFGGKDTDTQYF

clone_size: medium-sized
j_call: TRBJ1-4
v_call: TRBV2
d_call: .
cdr3_nt: TGTGCCAGCATCCATGGTGAGGTAGCTAATGAAAAACTGTTTTTT
cdr3_aa: CASIHGEVANEKLFF

clone_size: few
j_call: TRBJ1-4
v_call: TRBV25-1
d_call: .
cdr3_nt: TGTGCCAGCAGTGCGGGTGTAAAGCTGTTTTTT
cdr3_aa: CASSAGVKLFF

clone_size: .
j_call: TRBJ1-4
v_call: TRBV6-6
d_call: .
cdr3_nt: TGTGCCAGCAGTTACGAGTCTCGGGACCCGACTTTT
cdr3_aa: CASSYESRDPTF

clone_size: once
j_call: TRBJ2-1
v_call: TRBV10-3
d_call: TRBD2
cdr3_nt: TGTGCCATCAATGAGGGACTAGCGGGATCCAATGAGCAGTTCTTC
cdr3_aa: CAINEGLAGSNEQFF

clone_size: .
j_call: TRBJ2-7
v_call: TRBV7-9
d_call: .
cdr3_nt: TGTGCCAGCGTGCGCCCAGGGGAGGGCTACGAGCAGTACTTC
cdr3_aa: CASVRPGEGYEQYF

clone_size: medium-sized
j_call: TRBJ1-1
v_call: TRBV2
d_call: TRBD1
cdr3_nt: TGTGCCAGCAGTGGGCAGACAGGGTCGGGCACTGAAGCTTTCTTT
cdr3_aa: CASSGQTGSGTEAFF

clone_size: .
j_call: TRBJ2-3
v_call: TRBV7-9
d_call: .
cdr3_nt: TGTGCCAGCAGCCAGGGACAAGGAGGGGCAGATACGCAGTATTTT
cdr3_aa: CASSQGQGGADTQYF

clone_size: .
j_call: TRBJ1-5
v_call: TRBV6-5
d_call: .
cdr3_nt: TGTGCCAGCAGTTCCACGTTGGATCAGCCCCAGCATTTT
cdr3_aa: CASSSTLDQPQHF

clone_size: .
j_call: TRBJ1-2
v_call: TRBV18
d_call: TRBD1
cdr3_nt: TGTGCCAGCTCACCGCTCGACGGACAGGTCTATGGCTACACCTTC
cdr3_aa: CASSPLDGQVYGYTF

clone_size: few
j_call: TRBJ2-5
v_call: TRBV19
d_call: .
cdr3_nt: TGTGCCAGTAGTATCCGCCAGGAGGCTCAAGAGACCCAGTACTTC
cdr3_aa: CASSIRQEAQETQYF

clone_size: few
j_call: TRBJ1-2
v_call: TRBV19
d_call: TRBD1
cdr3_nt: TGTGCCAGTAGTAGGCAGGGGGATGGCTACACCTTC
cdr3_aa: CASSRQGDGYTF

clone_size: .
j_call: TRBJ2-7
v_call: TRBV4-1
d_call: TRBD2
cdr3_nt: TGCGCCAGCAGCCCCCGGACTAGCGGGAGTGTAATGCAGTACTTC
cdr3_aa: CASSPRTSGSVMQYF

clone_size: .
j_call: TRBJ2-2
v_call: TRBV28
d_call: TRBD1
cdr3_nt: TGTGCCAGCAGTACGGCGGGACAGGGGGCCGGGGAGCTGTTTTTT
cdr3_aa: CASSTAGQGAGELFF

clone_size: .
j_call: TRBJ2-7
v_call: TRBV7-3
d_call: .
cdr3_nt: TGTGCCAGCAGCCCTCCAAGCTCCTACGAGCAGTACTTC
cdr3_aa: CASSPPSSYEQYF

clone_size: .
j_call: TRBJ2-7
v_call: TRBV18
d_call: .
cdr3_nt: TGTGCCAGCTCTGGGGGTACCTACGAGCAGTACTTC
cdr3_aa: CASSGGTYEQYF

clone_size: .
j_call: TRBJ2-1
v_call: TRBV7-8
d_call: TRBD2
cdr3_nt: TGTGCCAGCAGCTCCCCGCGAGGGGGACTAGCGGGGTTAGGGGACAATGAGCAGTTCTTC
cdr3_aa: CASSSPRGGLAGLGDNEQFF

clone_size: few
j_call: TRBJ2-3
v_call: TRBV4-2
d_call: TRBD2
cdr3_nt: TGTGCCAGCAGCCAAGATATAGCGGGGGGCACAGATACGCAGTATTTT
cdr3_aa: CASSQDIAGGTDTQYF

clone_size: .
j_call: TRBJ2-2
v_call: TRBV5-6
d_call: TRBD1
cdr3_nt: TGTGCCAGCAGCCAAATGACAGGGGGCAACACCGGGGAGCTGTTTTTT
cdr3_aa: CASSQMTGGNTGELFF

clone_size: .
j_call: TRBJ2-7
v_call: TRBV11-2
d_call: .
cdr3_nt: TGTGCCAGCAGCTTAAGATTTCAGGATGTGGCCGAGCAGTACTTC
cdr3_aa: CASSLRFQDVAEQYF

clone_size: .
j_call: TRBJ1-5
v_call: TRBV5-6
d_call: .
cdr3_nt: TGTGCCAGCAGCTTGGCACAGGGTGGCAATCAGCCCCAGCATTTT
cdr3_aa: CASSLAQGGNQPQHF

clone_size: .
j_call: TRBJ1-3
v_call: TRBV6-1
d_call: TRBD1
cdr3_nt: TGTGCCAGCAGGAACAGGGGTGGACCTGGAAACACCATATATTTT
cdr3_aa: CASRNRGGPGNTIYF

clone_size: .
j_call: TRBJ1-2
v_call: TRBV5-4
d_call: .
cdr3_nt: TGTGCCAGCAGCTTGTATCTGGGGGGCTTGCCGGGTGGCTACACCTTC
cdr3_aa: CASSLYLGGLPGGYTF

clone_size: .
j_call: TRBJ2-7
v_call: TRBV6-6
d_call: TRBD1
cdr3_nt: TGTGCCAGCAGTAATCCGGGACAGGGACTCTACGAGCAGTACTTC
cdr3_aa: CASSNPGQGLYEQYF

clone_size: .
j_call: TRBJ1-3
v_call: TRBV9
d_call: TRBD1
cdr3_nt: TGTGCCAGCAGCCCACCCCAATCAGGGGGCTCTGGAAACACCATATATTTT
cdr3_aa: CASSPPQSGGSGNTIYF

clone_size: .
j_call: TRBJ1-5
v_call: TRBV7-9
d_call: .
cdr3_nt: TGTGCCAGCAGCTCCCAGTCTGAGGAGCCCCAGCATTTT
cdr3_aa: CASSSQSEEPQHF

clone_size: .
j_call: TRBJ2-5
v_call: TRBV20-1
d_call: .
cdr3_nt: TGCAGTGCTAAACAAGAGACCCAGTACTTC
cdr3_aa: CSAKQETQYF

clone_size: .
j_call: TRBJ2-7
v_call: TRBV19
d_call: TRBD1
cdr3_nt: TGTGCCAGTAGTATTTCCGGGACAGGCCCAACGGACTACGAGCAGTACTTC
cdr3_aa: CASSISGTGPTDYEQYF

clone_size: .
j_call: TRBJ1-1
v_call: TRBV9
d_call: .
cdr3_nt: TGTGCCAGCAGCGTAGCAGCAGACACTGAAGCTTTCTTT
cdr3_aa: CASSVAADTEAFF

clone_size: .
j_call: TRBJ2-7
v_call: TRBV9
d_call: TRBD2
cdr3_nt: TGTGCCAGCAGCGTAGCTCCTAGCGGCTCCTACGAGCAGTACTTC
cdr3_aa: CASSVAPSGSYEQYF

clone_size: .
j_call: TRBJ1-5
v_call: TRBV7-2
d_call: .
cdr3_nt: TGTGCCAGCAGCCCAGAGGAGGGACGCAATCAGCCCCAGCATTTT
cdr3_aa: CASSPEEGRNQPQHF

clone_size: once
j_call: TRBJ1-1
v_call: TRBV5-1
d_call: TRBD1
cdr3_nt: TGCGCCAGCAGCTTGGCCAGGGGGGTCCCTGAAGCTTTCTTT
cdr3_aa: CASSLARGVPEAFF

clone_size: .
j_call: TRBJ1-4
v_call: TRBV11-2
d_call: TRBD1
cdr3_nt: TGTGCCAGCAGCCCGAACAGGGGAGGGAGTGAAAAACTGTTTTTT
cdr3_aa: CASSPNRGGSEKLFF

clone_size: .
j_call: TRBJ2-5
v_call: TRBV7-9
d_call: TRBD2
cdr3_nt: TGTGCCAGCAGCCCTGGGGGGGTTAGGGAGACCCAGTACTTC
cdr3_aa: CASSPGGVRETQYF

clone_size: .
j_call: TRBJ2-3
v_call: TRBV5-6
d_call: .
cdr3_nt: TGTGCCAGCAGGAAGGACAGAATCCACACAGATACGCAGTATTTT
cdr3_aa: CASRKDRIHTDTQYF